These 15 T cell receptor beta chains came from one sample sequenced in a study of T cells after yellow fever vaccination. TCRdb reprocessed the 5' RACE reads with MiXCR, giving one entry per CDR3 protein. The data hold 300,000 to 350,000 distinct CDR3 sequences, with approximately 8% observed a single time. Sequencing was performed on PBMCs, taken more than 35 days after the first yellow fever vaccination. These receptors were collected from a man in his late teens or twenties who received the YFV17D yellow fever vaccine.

The DNA for the CDR3 is TGTGCCAGTAACCTGGACACTGAAGCTTTCTTT. Residues: CASNLDTEAFF. The V call is TRBV19, the J call TRBJ1-1; D is undetermined. V lost 7 bases, J lost 3 bases, and 6 bases lay in between. CDR3 length: 11 residues. Looked up from germline, CDR1 is LNHDA and CDR2 is SQIVND (reference sequence).

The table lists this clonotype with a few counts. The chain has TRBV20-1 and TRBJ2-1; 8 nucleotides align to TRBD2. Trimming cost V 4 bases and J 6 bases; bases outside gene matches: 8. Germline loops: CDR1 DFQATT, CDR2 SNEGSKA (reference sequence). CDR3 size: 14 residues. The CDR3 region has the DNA TGCAGTGCTACCGGACTAGCTTCAGTCAATGAGCAGTTCTTC. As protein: CSATGLASVNEQFF.

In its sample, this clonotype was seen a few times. The CDR3 DNA reads TGCAGTGCTAACCGGGGCTCCTATAATTCACCCCTCCACTTT. Encoded protein: CSANRGSYNSPLHF. This chain uses TRBV20-1 with TRBJ1-6; D is ambiguous. Trimming stripped 4 bases from V and 0 bases from J, with 7 bases between. The CDR3 contains 14 residues. Germline V gene sequence: CDR1 DFQATT, CDR2 SNEGSKA (reference sequence).

Here the CDR3 reads CATSRDVDTDTQYF. The CDR3 nucleotides are TGTGCCACCAGCAGAGATGTTGACACAGATACGCAGTATTTT. The chain couples TRBV15 to TRBJ2-3; no clear D gene. The CDR3 is 14 residues long. With 0 bases removed from V and 2 bases from J, the gap between germline ends came to 6 bases. Germline V gives CDR1 LNHNV, CDR2 YYDKDF (reference sequence).

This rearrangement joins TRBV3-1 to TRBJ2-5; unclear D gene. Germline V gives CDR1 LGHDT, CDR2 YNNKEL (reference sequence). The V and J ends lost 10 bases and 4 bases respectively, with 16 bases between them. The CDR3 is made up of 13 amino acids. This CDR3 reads CAINYHHPETQYF. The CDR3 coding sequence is TGTGCCATTAACTACCACCACCCAGAGACCCAGTACTTC.

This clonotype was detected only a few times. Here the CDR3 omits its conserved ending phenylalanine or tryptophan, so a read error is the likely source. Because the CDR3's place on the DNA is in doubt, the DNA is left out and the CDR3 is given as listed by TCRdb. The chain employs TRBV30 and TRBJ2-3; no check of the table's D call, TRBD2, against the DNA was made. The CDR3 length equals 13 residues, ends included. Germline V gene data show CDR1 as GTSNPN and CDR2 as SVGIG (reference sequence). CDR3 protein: CAWSPRRGTSGVV.

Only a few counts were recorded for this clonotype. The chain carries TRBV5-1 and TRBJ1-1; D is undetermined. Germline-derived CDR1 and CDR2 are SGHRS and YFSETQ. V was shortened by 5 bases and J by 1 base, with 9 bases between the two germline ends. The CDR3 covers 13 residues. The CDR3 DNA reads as TGCGCCAGCAGAGACCCAGCGAACACTGAAGCTTTCTTT. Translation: CASRDPANTEAFF.

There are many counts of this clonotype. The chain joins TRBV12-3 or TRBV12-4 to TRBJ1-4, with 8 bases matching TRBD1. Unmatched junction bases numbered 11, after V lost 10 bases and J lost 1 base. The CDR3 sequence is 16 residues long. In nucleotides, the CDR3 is TGTGCCACCCACCCCCAGGGGGCTGTAACTAATGAAAAACTGTTTTTT. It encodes CATHPQGAVTNEKLFF.

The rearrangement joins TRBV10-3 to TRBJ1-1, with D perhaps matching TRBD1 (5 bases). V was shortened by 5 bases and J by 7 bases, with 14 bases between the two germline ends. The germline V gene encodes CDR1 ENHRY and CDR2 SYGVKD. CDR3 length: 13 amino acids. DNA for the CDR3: TGTGCCATCAGTCGGGAGGGGCGTGATGAAGCTTTCTTT. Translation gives CAISREGRDEAFF.

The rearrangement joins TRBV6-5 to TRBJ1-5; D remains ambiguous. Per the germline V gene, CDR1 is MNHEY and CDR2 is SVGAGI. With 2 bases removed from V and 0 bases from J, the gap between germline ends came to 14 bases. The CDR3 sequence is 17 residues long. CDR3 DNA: TGTGCCAGCAGTTACGGTTTGGTAGAGGGTAGCAATCAGCCCCAGCATTTT. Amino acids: CASSYGLVEGSNQPQHF.

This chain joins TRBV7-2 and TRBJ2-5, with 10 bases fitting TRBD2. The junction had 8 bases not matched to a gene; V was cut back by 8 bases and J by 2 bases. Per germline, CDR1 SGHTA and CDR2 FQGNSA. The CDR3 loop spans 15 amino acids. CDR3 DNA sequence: TGTGCCAGCTTGAGTCAGCGGGGGGGGCAAGAGACCCAGTACTTC. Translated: CASLSQRGGQETQYF.

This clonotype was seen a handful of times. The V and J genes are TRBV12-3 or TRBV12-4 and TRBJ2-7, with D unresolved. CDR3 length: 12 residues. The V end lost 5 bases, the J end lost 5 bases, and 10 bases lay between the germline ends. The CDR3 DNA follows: TGTGCCAGCAGTCACGACCGAAACGAGCAGTACTTC. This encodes CASSHDRNEQYF.

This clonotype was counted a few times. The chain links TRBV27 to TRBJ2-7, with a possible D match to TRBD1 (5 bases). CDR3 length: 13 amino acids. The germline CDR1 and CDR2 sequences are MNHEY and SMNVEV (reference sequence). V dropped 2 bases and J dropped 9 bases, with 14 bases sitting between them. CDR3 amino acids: CASSLDGQRGQYF. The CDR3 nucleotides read TGTGCCAGCAGTTTAGACGGGCAAAGGGGGCAGTACTTC.

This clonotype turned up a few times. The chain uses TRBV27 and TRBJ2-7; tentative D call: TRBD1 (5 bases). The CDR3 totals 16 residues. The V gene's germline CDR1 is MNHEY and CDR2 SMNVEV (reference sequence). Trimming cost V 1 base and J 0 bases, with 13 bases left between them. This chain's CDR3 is CASSLWGTGLSYEQYF. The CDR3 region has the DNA TGTGCCAGCAGTTTATGGGGCACAGGCCTCTCCTACGAGCAGTACTTC.

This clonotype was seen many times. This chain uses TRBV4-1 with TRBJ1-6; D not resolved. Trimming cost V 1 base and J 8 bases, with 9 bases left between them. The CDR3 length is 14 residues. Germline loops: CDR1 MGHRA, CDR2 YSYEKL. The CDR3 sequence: CASSQGALDSPLHF. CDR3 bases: TGCGCCAGCAGCCAAGGGGCCTTAGATTCACCCCTCCACTTT.